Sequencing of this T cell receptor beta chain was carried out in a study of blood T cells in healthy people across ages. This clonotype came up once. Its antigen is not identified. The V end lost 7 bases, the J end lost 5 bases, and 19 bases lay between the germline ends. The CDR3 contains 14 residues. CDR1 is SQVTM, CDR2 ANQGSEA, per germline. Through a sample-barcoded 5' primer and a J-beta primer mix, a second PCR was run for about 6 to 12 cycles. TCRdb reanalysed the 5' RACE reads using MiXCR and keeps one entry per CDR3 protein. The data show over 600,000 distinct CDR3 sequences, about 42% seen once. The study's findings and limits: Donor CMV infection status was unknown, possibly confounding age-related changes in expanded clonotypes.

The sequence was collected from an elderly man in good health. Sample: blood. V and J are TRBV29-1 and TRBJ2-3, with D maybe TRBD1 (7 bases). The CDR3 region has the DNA TGCAGCGCCGGGGGTGGACAGGAAAGAGATACGCAGTATTTT. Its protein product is CSAGGGQERDTQYF.